Described below is a single T cell receptor (beta chain) sequence and its context. Antigen unknown. A read error may be the cause here, since a much bigger clone is one base away. The CDR3 spans 15 residues. Germline CDR1 SGHTA, CDR2 FQGNSA. Using RNA transcripts as the source, TCR beta CDR3 regions were amplified. The primer set for the first-round RT-PCR of the TCR CDR3 was HTBI. From the multiplex PCR reads, TCRdb called clonotypes with MiXCR, one entry per CDR3 protein. The table lists about 420,000 distinct CDR3 sequences, around 15% of them singletons. The entry originates in a study of T cells in Graves' hyperthyroidism and ophthalmopathy. Study overall: Specimen type is peripheral blood, collected at initial diagnosis prior to any treatment.

Study findings and constraints: The model forecast ophthalmopathy, anticipating it by a median around 6.9 months before onset. Blood also showed most of the thyroid clonotypes that were expanded above 0.001.

Extraction of PBMCs used around 9.6 ml of fresh peripheral blood. The rearrangement joins TRBV7-2 to TRBJ2-7; 7 bases fit TRBD1. The origin of this receptor is a woman aged 18-29 years with Graves' hyperthyroidism. The sample consisted of blood. The chain's CDR3 is CASGLGQESSCEQYF. The DNA for the CDR3 is TGTGCCAGCGGTCTCGGACAGGAGAGCTCCTGCGAGCAGTACTTC.